A single sample is the source of the 32 T cell receptor beta chains below, sequenced in a study of T cells after yellow fever vaccination. One entry per CDR3 protein, called by TCRdb with MiXCR from the 5' RACE reads. There are approximately 150,000 distinct CDR3 sequences in the sample; about 6% occur only once, and about 2.7% lies in the top ten. This specimen was CD4+ T cells sorted from PBMCs, taken on the day of the first yellow fever vaccination. These receptors were taken from a young man who received the YFV17D yellow fever vaccine.

This clonotype was seen only a few times. The chain has TRBV2 and TRBJ2-1, with 7 bases lining up with TRBD2. The ends lost 6 bases at V and 9 bases at J; junction bases unmatched: 5. Germline CDR1 is SNHLY and CDR2 is FYNNEI. The CDR3 sequence is 12 residues long. Written as DNA, the CDR3 is TGTGCCAGCAGCTTGATAGCGGGTGAGCAGTTCTTC. Its translation: CASSLIAGEQFF.

This sequence joins TRBV6-1 and TRBJ2-7; D perhaps matches TRBD2 (6 bases). From germline, CDR1 is MNHNS and CDR2 SASEGT. Trimming took 5 bases from V and 7 from J, leaving 18 bases between them. The length of the CDR3 is 14 residues. The CDR3 sequence: CASSLTRLSGEQYF. In DNA form, the CDR3 reads TGTGCCAGCAGTCTGACTAGACTATCAGGGGAGCAGTACTTC.

In its sample, this clonotype was seen many times. The gene calls are TRBV2 and TRBJ2-7; D perhaps matches TRBD2 (5 bases). CDR1 SNHLY and CDR2 FYNNEI come from the germline V gene. V was clipped by 6 bases and J by 3 bases, with 9 bases between them. The CDR3 runs 12 residues. Here the CDR3 reads CASRGSGYEQYF. CDR3 in DNA: TGTGCCAGCAGGGGGAGCGGCTACGAGCAGTACTTC.

This chain connects TRBV27 to TRBJ2-7, with unresolved D. The CDR3 consists of 13 residues. CDR1 and CDR2 from the germline V gene are MNHEY and SMNVEV (reference sequence). CDR3 region: CPSSFPSSYEQYV. In DNA, the CDR3 is TGTCCCAGCAGTTTCCCCAGCTCCTACGAGCAGTACGTC.

This clonotype was picked up many times. The V call is TRBV25-1, the J call TRBJ2-5; TRBD1 agrees at 7 bases. The V segment lost 4 bases and the J segment 1 base; nucleotides outside the gene matches: 9. The CDR3 is 16 amino acids. Per germline, CDR1 MGHDK and CDR2 SYGVNS. Here the CDR3 DNA reads TGTGCCAGCAGTGCCAGGGGGACAGCTCTCCAAGAGACCCAGTACTTC. Translated, it gives CASSARGTALQETQYF.

The CDR3 DNA reads TGTGCCAGCAGCTTAAGTGAGGGGGGGACTGAAGCTTTCTTT. Its protein product is CASSLSEGGTEAFF. The chain links TRBV11-2 to TRBJ1-1, with a tentative D call TRBD1 (6 bases). V lost 2 bases and J 5 bases, leaving 12 bases between the germline ends. The CDR3 consists of 14 residues. The germline gives CDR1 SGHAT, CDR2 FQNNGV.

This clonotype was counted a few times. J is TRBJ2-5 and V is TRBV5-8, with 8 bases fitting TRBD2. This CDR3 is built from 14 residues. Germline CDR1 reads SGHTS; CDR2 reads YDEGEE. V was clipped by 4 bases and J by 2 bases; unmatched bases: 4. The CDR3 DNA reads as TGTGCCAGCAGCGTCACGGGGGGGCAAGAGACCCAGTACTTC. Encoded protein: CASSVTGGQETQYF. Full variable domain (remainder filled in from reference TRBV5-8 and TRBJ2-5): EAGVTQSPTHLIKTRGQQATLRCSPISGHTSVYWYQQALGLGLQFLLWYDEGEERNRGNFPPRFSGRQFPNYSSELNVNALELEDSALYLCASSVTGGQETQYFGPGTRLLVL.

This sequence joins TRBV28 and TRBJ2-7; D is ambiguous. Germline values: CDR1 MDHEN, CDR2 SYDVKM. Trimming pared 6 bases from V and 3 bases from J, leaving 12 bases between. This CDR3 has 13 residues. CDR3 bases: TGTGCCAGCAGCCCGTTGCTCGGCTACGAGCAGTACGTC. Residues: CASSPLLGYEQYV.

The chain joins TRBV4-1 to TRBJ1-1; D is undetermined. CDR1 and CDR2 from the germline V gene are MGHRA and YSYEKL. The CDR3 covers 16 residues. The V gene lost 2 bases and the J gene lost 6 bases, with 19 bases spanning the gap. The CDR3 bases are TGCGCCAGCAGCCAATCCACAGTCGGGGATCAGGCTGAAGCTTTCTTT. It translates to CASSQSTVGDQAEAFF.

This clonotype was seen many times. The J gene is TRBJ1-4, the V gene TRBV7-2; D is unresolved. Germline V gene sequence: CDR1 SGHTA, CDR2 FQGNSA. CDR3 size: 18 residues. Trimming left V 5 bases short and J 2 bases short, with 21 bases between. The CDR3 DNA is TGTGCCAGCAGCCCTAACCGTGGCTCCTGGTCCACTAATGAAAAACTGTTTTTT. It codes for CASSPNRGSWSTNEKLFF.

The gene calls are TRBV7-9 and TRBJ2-7; tentative D call: TRBD2 (5 bases). Looked up from germline, CDR1 is SEHNR and CDR2 is FQNEAQ (reference sequence). The CDR3 has 13 amino acids. Deletions cut 2 bases from V and 5 bases from J, with 10 bases between. CDR3 sequence (DNA): TGTGCCAGCAGCTTACTGAGGGTCGACGAGCAGTACTTC. Translation: CASSLLRVDEQYF.

V usage is TRBV18 and J usage is TRBJ1-1; no reliable D call. The germline V gene has CDR1 KGHSH and CDR2 LQKENI. With 2 bases removed from V and 2 bases from J, the gap between germline ends came to 6 bases. The length of the CDR3 is 13 residues. Written as DNA, the CDR3 is TGTGCCAGCTCACCAATGGATAACACTGAAGCTTTCTTT. Encoded protein: CASSPMDNTEAFF.

V usage is TRBV3-1 and J usage is TRBJ2-2, with D unresolved. CDR1 and CDR2 from the germline V gene are LGHDT and YNNKEL (reference sequence). The CDR3 spans 13 residues. Trimming removed 8 bases from V and 0 bases from J, with 7 bases in between. This CDR3 is CASREANTGELFF. The DNA of the CDR3 is TGTGCCAGCCGAGAGGCGAACACCGGGGAGCTGTTTTTT.

Of note for this clonotype: A much larger clonotype is one base distant, so this may be a read error. The gene calls are TRBV6-1 and TRBJ2-1, with D possibly being TRBD1 or TRBD2 (5 bases each). The CDR3 is made up of 14 amino acids. From germline, CDR1 is MNHNS and CDR2 SASEGT. The CDR3 is CASSDPGRANKQFF. The DNA for the CDR3 is TGTGCCAGCAGTGACCCGGGACGAGCCAATAAGCAGTTCTTC.

This clonotype has ten or more counts. This chain links TRBV18 with TRBJ1-2; no reliable D call. Germline-derived CDR1 and CDR2 are KGHSH and LQKENI. This CDR3 region has 14 residues. The V end lost 2 bases, the J end lost 3 bases, and 10 bases lay between the germline ends. The CDR3 region has the DNA TGTGCCAGCTCACCAGCGCCGAGCGACTATGGCTACACCTTC. Translation gives CASSPAPSDYGYTF.

The rearrangement links TRBV20-1 to TRBJ1-2; D uncertain. Germline loops: CDR1 DFQATT, CDR2 SNEGSKA (reference sequence). The V gene lost 0 bases and the J gene lost 4 bases, with 9 bases spanning the gap. The CDR3 spans 13 residues. The DNA for the CDR3 is TGCAGTGCTAGAGATCAATTCCCCTATGGCTACACCTTC. This encodes CSARDQFPYGYTF.

The chain uses TRBV5-1 and TRBJ2-6; D not certain. The CDR3 is 15 amino acids. The germline CDR1 and CDR2 sequences are SGHRS and YFSETQ. V lost 3 bases and J lost 3, with 10 bases in between. CDR3 DNA: TGCGCCAGCAGCTCTGAGGTGTTTGGGGCCAACGTCCTGACTTTC. Translating it yields CASSSEVFGANVLTF.

This clonotype occurred many times. This sequence joins TRBV5-4 and TRBJ2-2, with D unclear. The germline CDR1 and CDR2 sequences are SGHNT and YYREEE (reference sequence). V was trimmed by 2 bases and J by 0 bases, leaving 11 bases between them. The CDR3 totals 16 residues. CDR3 sequence (DNA): TGTGCCAGCAGCTTAGGTACAGCGACGAACACCGGGGAGCTGTTTTTT. This encodes CASSLGTATNTGELFF. Full variable domain (outside the CDR3, taken from reference TRBV5-4 and TRBJ2-2): ETGVTQSPTHLIKTRGQQVTLRCSSQSGHNTVSWYQQALGQGPQFIFQYYREEENGRGNFPPRFSGLQFPNYSSELNVNALELDDSALYLCASSLGTATNTGELFFGEGSRLTVL.

The chain has TRBV5-1 and TRBJ1-1; 7 bases line up with TRBD1. V gave up 4 bases and J gave up 4 bases; unmatched junction bases: 10. The CDR3 runs to 15 residues. Germline V gives CDR1 SGHRS, CDR2 YFSETQ. The CDR3 nucleotides are TGCGCCAGCAGCCCTCCGAGACAGGGAGGCACTGAAGCTTTCTTT. Its protein is CASSPPRQGGTEAFF.

V usage is TRBV6-4 and J usage is TRBJ1-6; 10 bases align to TRBD1. This CDR3 is built from 14 residues. Germline assignment: CDR1 MRHNA and CDR2 SNTAGT. V was clipped by 3 bases and J by 9 bases; unmatched bases: 2. The CDR3: CASSETGGGSPLHF. For the CDR3, the DNA is TGTGCCAGCAGTGAGACAGGGGGCGGTTCACCCCTCCACTTT.

This clonotype was recorded at least ten times. The V and J genes are TRBV4-3 and TRBJ1-6, with D uncertain. This CDR3 comprises 14 residues. V lost 3 bases and J lost 7, with 10 bases in between. Germline CDR1 and CDR2: LGHNA and YSLEER. The CDR3 spells CASSHGRANSPLHF. The DNA of the CDR3 is TGCGCCAGCAGCCATGGACGGGCAAATTCACCCCTCCACTTT.

This clonotype was seen repeatedly, ten times or more. The chain carries TRBV19 and TRBJ2-1; no clear D. The CDR3 loop spans 14 amino acids. Looked up from germline, CDR1 is LNHDA and CDR2 is SQIVND (reference sequence). The V end was cut by 5 bases, the J end by 1 base, with 9 bases between. In nucleotides, the CDR3 is TGTGCCAGTAGTTCGACGAGATCCTACAATGAGCAGTTCTTC. It specifies CASSSTRSYNEQFF.

As for this clonotype: One end of the junction fails to match germline, which may point to a read error. The J gene is TRBJ2-3, the V gene TRBV7-2; the D gene could be TRBD1 or TRBD2 (5 bases each). CDR3 length: 12 amino acids. The V gene's germline CDR1 is SGHTA and CDR2 FQGNSA. The chain's CDR3 is CASSLDRDRHHF. CDR3 nucleotide sequence: TGTGCCAGCAGCTTAGACCGGGACCGACACCATTTT.

This clonotype was picked up a small number of times. This rearrangement joins TRBV7-2 to TRBJ1-5; D possibly corresponds to TRBD1 (6 bases). The V end was cut by 4 bases, the J end by 6 bases, with 13 bases between. This CDR3 region has 14 residues. Looked up from germline, CDR1 is SGHTA and CDR2 is FQGNSA. The CDR3 bases are TGTGCCAGCAGCTCCGGGGGCGGGATTCAGCCCCAGCATTTT. Its protein product is CASSSGGGIQPQHF.

This clonotype was found many times. The chain couples TRBV10-3 to TRBJ2-5, with D tentatively TRBD1 (5 bases). Trimming left V 6 bases short and J 2 bases short, with 7 bases between. The germline V gene has CDR1 ENHRY and CDR2 SYGVKD. The CDR3 is made up of 12 amino acids. The CDR3 sequence is CAIRDKQETQYF. CDR3 DNA: TGTGCCATCAGGGACAAACAAGAGACCCAGTACTTC.

This clonotype was seen ten or more times. J is TRBJ2-7 and V is TRBV3-1; D ambiguous. The germline V gene encodes CDR1 LGHDT and CDR2 YNNKEL (reference sequence). V lost 0 bases, J lost 8 bases, and 5 bases lay in between. CDR3 length equals 11 residues. Written as DNA, the CDR3 is TGTGCCAGCAGCCAAGATACGAAGCAGTACGTC. Its protein product is CASSQDTKQYV.

The sample holds a few counts of this clonotype. This chain joins TRBV7-9 and TRBJ2-1; no firm D call. Deletions cut 5 bases from V and 5 bases from J, with 10 bases between. Germline-derived CDR1 and CDR2 are SEHNR and FQNEAQ (reference sequence). The CDR3 consists of 13 residues. The CDR3: CASSIFDNNEQFF. The CDR3, as DNA: TGTGCCAGCAGCATATTCGACAACAATGAGCAGTTCTTC.

The chain combines TRBV4-2 with TRBJ2-3; 13 nucleotides align to TRBD2. The V gene end was trimmed by 1 base and the J gene end by 3 bases; junction bases not matched to a gene: 1. The CDR3 totals 16 residues. CDR1 LGHNA and CDR2 YNFKEQ come from the germline V gene. CDR3 coding DNA: TGTGCCAGCAGCCAAGCACTAGCGGGGGGGACAGATACGCAGTATTTT. Translation: CASSQALAGGTDTQYF.

This clonotype was seen a handful of times. The CDR3 spells CASSSSGGTTDTQYF. CDR3 bases: TGTGCCAGCAGCTCTAGCGGGGGGACCACAGATACGCAGTATTTT. The chain couples TRBV5-4 to TRBJ2-3; 11 nucleotides match TRBD2. V lost 3 bases and J lost 2; bases outside the gene matches: 2. The CDR3 loop spans 15 amino acids. Germline V lookup: CDR1 SGHNT, CDR2 YYREEE (reference sequence).

This clonotype has just a few counts. The rearrangement uses TRBV7-2 and TRBJ1-4; D is possibly TRBD1 (5 bases). Trimming removed 5 bases at V and 8 bases at J, with 21 bases between. Germline V gene sequence: CDR1 SGHTA, CDR2 FQGNSA. The CDR3 runs 16 residues. The DNA of the CDR3 is TGTGCCAGCAGCCCCCGGCTAGGGGCGTTAGGGGAAAAACTGTTTTTT. It specifies CASSPRLGALGEKLFF.

The sample holds many counts of this clonotype. The V call is TRBV14, the J call TRBJ1-1; D gene unclear. Germline CDR1 is SGHDN and CDR2 is FVKESK. V lost 0 bases and J lost 4, with 9 bases in between. The CDR3 covers 14 residues. CDR3 in DNA: TGTGCCAGCAGCCAAGATCCGGCGTCCACTGAAGCTTTCTTT. It yields the protein CASSQDPASTEAFF.

Ten or more counts support this clonotype. The rearrangement uses TRBV7-6 and TRBJ2-2; D is unresolved. This CDR3 is built from 13 residues. Trimming pared 3 bases from V and 4 bases from J, leaving 6 bases between. The germline gives CDR1 SGHVS, CDR2 FNYEAQ. This chain's CDR3 is CASSFQPTGELFF. The CDR3, as DNA: TGTGCCAGCAGCTTTCAGCCCACCGGGGAGCTGTTTTTT.